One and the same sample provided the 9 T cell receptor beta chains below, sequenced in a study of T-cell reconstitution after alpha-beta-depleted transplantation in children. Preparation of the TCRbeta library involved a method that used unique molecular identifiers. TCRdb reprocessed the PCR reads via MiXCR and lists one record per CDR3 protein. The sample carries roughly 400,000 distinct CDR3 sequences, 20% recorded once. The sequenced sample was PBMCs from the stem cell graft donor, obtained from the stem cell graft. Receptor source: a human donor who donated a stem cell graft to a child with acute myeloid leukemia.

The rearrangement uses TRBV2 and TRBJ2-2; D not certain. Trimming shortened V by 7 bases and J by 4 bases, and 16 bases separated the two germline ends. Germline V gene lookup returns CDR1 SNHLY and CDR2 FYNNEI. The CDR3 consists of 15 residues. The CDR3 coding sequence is TGTGCCAGCAAGATAATAGATGGAATCACCGGGGAGCTGTTTTTT. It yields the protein CASKIIDGITGELFF.

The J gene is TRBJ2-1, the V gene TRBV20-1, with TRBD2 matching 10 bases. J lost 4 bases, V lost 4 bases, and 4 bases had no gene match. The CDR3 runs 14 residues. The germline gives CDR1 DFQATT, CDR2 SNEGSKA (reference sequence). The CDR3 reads CSATPSGRYNEQFF. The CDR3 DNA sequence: TGCAGTGCTACCCCTAGCGGGAGATACAATGAGCAGTTCTTC.

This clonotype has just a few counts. The chain's CDR3 is CSARGVTVQRGGTDTQYF. DNA of the CDR3: TGCAGTGCTAGGGGCGTCACCGTCCAGCGGGGGGGCACAGATACGCAGTATTTT. The V call is TRBV20-1, the J call TRBJ2-3; TRBD2 agrees at 9 bases. The CDR3 loop spans 18 amino acids. Germline V gene data show CDR1 as DFQATT and CDR2 as SNEGSKA (reference sequence). After removal of 3 bases from V and 1 base from J, the junction contained 14 bases not matched to a gene.

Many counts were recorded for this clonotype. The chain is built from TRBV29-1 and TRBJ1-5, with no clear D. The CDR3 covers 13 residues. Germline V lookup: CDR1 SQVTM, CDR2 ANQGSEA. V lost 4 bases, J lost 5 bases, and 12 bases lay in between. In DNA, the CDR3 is TGCAGCGTTGGTCCCGGAGAAGATCAGCCCCAGCATTTT. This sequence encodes CSVGPGEDQPQHF.

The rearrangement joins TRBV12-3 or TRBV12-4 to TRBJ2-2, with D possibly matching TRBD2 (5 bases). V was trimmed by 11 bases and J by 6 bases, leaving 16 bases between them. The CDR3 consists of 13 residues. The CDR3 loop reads CAGSDILAGELFF. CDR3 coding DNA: TGTGCCGGCTCCGACATACTAGCCGGGGAGCTGTTTTTT.

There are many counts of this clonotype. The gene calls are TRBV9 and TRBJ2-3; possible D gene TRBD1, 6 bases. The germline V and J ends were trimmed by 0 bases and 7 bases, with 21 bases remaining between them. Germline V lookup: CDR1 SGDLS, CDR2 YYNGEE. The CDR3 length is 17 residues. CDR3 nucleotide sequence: TGTGCCAGCAGCGTAGCCTTGGACAGAGATGGCCCAAATACGCAGTATTTT. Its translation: CASSVALDRDGPNTQYF.

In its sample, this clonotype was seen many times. The CDR3 nucleotides are TGCAGTGCCAGTCGACAGGGGCGGGATGAGCAGTTCTTC. Protein: CSASRQGRDEQFF. V gene TRBV20-1 combines with J gene TRBJ2-1, with TRBD1 matching 8 bases. The CDR3 contains 13 residues. CDR1 and CDR2 from the germline V gene are DFQATT and SNEGSKA (reference sequence). V was clipped by 6 bases and J by 8 bases; unmatched bases: 9.

The CDR3 protein is CSVGASSTDTQYF. Here the CDR3 DNA reads TGCAGCGTTGGGGCTAGTTCCACAGATACGCAGTATTTT. The chain joins TRBV29-1 to TRBJ2-3; unclear D gene. Looked up from germline, CDR1 is SQVTM and CDR2 is ANQGSEA. There are 13 residues in the CDR3. Trimming stripped 4 bases from V and 2 bases from J, with 10 bases between.

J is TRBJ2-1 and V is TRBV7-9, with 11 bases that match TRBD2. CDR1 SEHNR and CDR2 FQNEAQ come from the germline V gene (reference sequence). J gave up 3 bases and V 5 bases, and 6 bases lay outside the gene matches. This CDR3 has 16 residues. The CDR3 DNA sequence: TGTGCCAGCAGCGAAACTAGCGGGAGTGTCTACAATGAGCAGTTCTTC. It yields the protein CASSETSGSVYNEQFF.